This note documents a single T cell receptor beta chain sequence. Its cognate antigen is unknown. As previously described, bulk TCR libraries were made using listed TCR primers. Via MiXCR, TCRdb re-called the PCR reads, giving one row per CDR3 protein. The sample lists about 510,000 distinct CDR3 sequences, under 30% occurring once. V gave up 5 bases and J gave up 7 bases, with 11 bases separating them. The CDR3 extends over 13 amino acids. CDR1 and CDR2 (germline): SGHVS, FNYEAQ. This sample stems from a study of molecular identifiers for immune sequencing clone quantification. Overall study results and limits: Amid roughly 1 million naive cells, spiked Jurkat TCR RNA from one cell was reportedly still detectable. It was shown that clones above 20 RNA copies held over 99% of effector molecules, but under 1% in naive cells. Identical TCR molecules sharing a barcode could underestimate highly expanded clone sizes.

The gene calls are TRBV7-6 and TRBJ1-4, with a tentative D call TRBD1 (5 bases). The clonotype comes from a human donor in good health. Some libraries in this study had Jurkat cell RNA spiked in. The specimen was naive CD8+ T cells from blood, with Jurkat cell RNA spiked in. Subset defined: FACS-sorted CD8+CD4-CCR7+CD45RA+ naive T cells. CDR3 sequence reads: CASSQGGPEKLFF. CDR3 in DNA: TGTGCCAGCAGCCAGGGAGGGCCTGAAAAACTGTTTTTT.